The clone carrying this TCR beta chain was detected only a few times. The data belong to a study of blood T cell repertoires in COVID-19. Libraries were prepared by immunoSEQ multiplex PCR; TCRdb keeps only in-frame clonotypes and omits some of them. The repertoire holds 160,000 or so clones, with under 90% as singletons. The CDR3 covers 12 residues. Trimming left V 5 bases short and J 8 bases short, with 10 bases between. This chain joins TRBV12-3 or TRBV12-4 and TRBJ2-1; maybe TRBD2 (6 bases). Sequences were obtained from PBMCs or T cells enriched from blood (not recorded which). The receptor comes from a woman aged 60-70 years who had recovered from COVID-19. The CDR3 nucleotides are TGTGCCAGCAGTCTCGCTAGCGATGAGCAGTTCTTC. Its protein is CASSLASDEQFF.